Presented here are 30 T cell receptor beta chains from one specimen sequenced in a study of post-analysis software for immune sequencing data (dated by TCRdb to the mid-2010s). What the research found in general, with its limitations: Significantly higher frequencies in patients than in controls were found for five TRBV segments, including TRBV5-6, TRBV5-1 and TRBV20-1.

The library was prepared using PCR. The listed sequencing device is Illumina HiSeq 2500. To reduce PCR and sequencing biases, unique molecular identifiers were incorporated into the TCR beta cDNA libraries. TCRdb reanalyzed the raw reads on its own, using fastp at Q25 for trimming and MiXCR for clone calling, and kept in-frame beta chains. Rows are unified per CDR3 protein, each entry keeping the most common DNA and genes. This sample is represented by hundreds of thousands of distinct CDR3 sequences; about 32% of them were singletons. Together, the top ten hold 0.56% of the sample. Their antigens remain unidentified. Sequencing was done on a sample of blood. These receptors all stem from a girl aged 10-17 years with multiple sclerosis.

Written as DNA, the CDR3 is TGTGCCAGCAGCTCCACGGGGTTGCTAAGCGTAAACAATGAGCAGTTCTTC. Translating it yields CASSSTGLLSVNNEQFF. This chain joins TRBV11-2 and TRBJ2-1; the D gene is possibly TRBD2 (5 bases). V was clipped by 4 bases and J by 5 bases, with 21 bases between them. The CDR3 extends over 17 amino acids. Germline V CDR1 and CDR2: SGHAT, FQNNGV. Full variable domain (outside the CDR3, taken from reference TRBV11-2 and TRBJ2-1): EAGVAQSPRYKIIEKRQSVAFWCNPISGHATLYWYQQILGQGPKLLIQFQNNGVVDDSQLPKDRFSAERLKGVDSTLKIQPAKLEDSAVYLCASSSTGLLSVNNEQFFGPGTRLTVL.

The CDR3 loop is CATAAGASEDTQYF. CDR3 nucleotides: TGTGCCACCGCCGCAGGGGCTTCGGAAGATACGCAGTATTTT. The J gene is TRBJ2-3, the V gene TRBV10-3; a possible D gene is TRBD1 (6 bases). The CDR3 is 14 amino acids. CDR1 is ENHRY and CDR2 is SYGVKD in the germline V gene. The ends were cut back, 10 bases at V and 5 bases at J, with 19 bases in the middle.

As for this clonotype: Sequence at one end of the junction differs from germline and may be a read error. The chain recombines TRBV20-1 with TRBJ2-1; perhaps D is TRBD1 or TRBD2 (5 bases each). Germline V lookup: CDR1 DFQATT, CDR2 SNEGSKA (reference sequence). CDR3 length: 17 residues. CDR3 loop: CSVRDYTGTSSYNEQFF. The CDR3 DNA reads as TGCAGTGTTAGAGACTATACAGGAACGAGCTCCTACAATGAGCAGTTCTTC.

This rearrangement joins TRBV7-9 to TRBJ1-2; 7 bases fit TRBD1. The CDR3 sequence is 13 residues long. Losses at the gene ends were 6 bases for V and 7 bases for J; bases not matched to a gene: 8. Germline loops: CDR1 SEHNR, CDR2 FQNEAQ (reference sequence). CDR3: CASRPDRVLGYTF. The CDR3 bases are TGTGCCAGCAGACCTGACAGGGTCCTTGGCTACACCTTC.

In regard to this clonotype: Mismatch with germline at one junction end may stem from a read error. This rearrangement joins TRBV2 to TRBJ2-5; D is possibly TRBD2 (6 bases). This CDR3 has 14 amino acids. Germline V CDR1 and CDR2: SNHLY, FYNNEI. The CDR3 sequence: CASSVMGERETRYF. CDR3 nucleotide sequence: TGTGCCAGCAGTGTAATGGGCGAACGGGAGACCCGGTACTTC.

There are a few counts of this clonotype. V is TRBV7-9 and J is TRBJ2-1; 9 bases are shared with TRBD1. Germline V gene sequence: CDR1 SEHNR, CDR2 FQNEAQ (reference sequence). The CDR3 totals 17 residues. V was clipped by 3 bases and J by 5 bases; unmatched bases: 11. Here the CDR3 reads CASSFGQGLRMNNEQFF. In nucleotides, the CDR3 is TGTGCCAGCAGCTTCGGACAGGGGTTGCGGATGAACAATGAGCAGTTCTTC.

In this sample, this clonotype turned up many times. J is TRBJ2-3 and V is TRBV10-3; the match to TRBD2 covers 12 bases. Germline loops: CDR1 ENHRY, CDR2 SYGVKD. The CDR3 covers 14 residues. The junction had 7 bases not matched to a gene; V was cut back by 9 bases and J by 6 bases. CDR3 amino acids: CAIRGLAGYDTQYF. The CDR3 region has the DNA TGTGCCATTAGAGGACTAGCGGGATACGATACGCAGTATTTT.

This rearrangement joins TRBV28 to TRBJ2-7; TRBD1 is a possible D gene (7 bases). V lost 6 bases, J lost 1 base, and 13 bases lay in between. This CDR3 region has 14 residues. Germline V gene sequence: CDR1 MDHEN, CDR2 SYDVKM. DNA of the CDR3: TGTGCCAGCAGGCGGGACAGCGGATCCTACGAGCAGTACTTC. This gives the protein CASRRDSGSYEQYF.

This clonotype occurred a few times. The genes are TRBV6-1 and TRBJ1-2; no reliable D call. The CDR3 sequence is 15 residues long. V gave up 4 bases and J gave up 3 bases, with 15 bases separating them. Germline V gives CDR1 MNHNS, CDR2 SASEGT. CDR3 residues: CASSVFEGRHYGYTF. The CDR3 DNA reads TGTGCCAGCAGTGTCTTCGAGGGTCGTCACTATGGCTACACCTTC.

As for this clonotype: This sequence may be a read error, since a much larger clone differs from it by one base. The rearrangement uses TRBV6-2 or TRBV6-3 and TRBJ2-4; D gene uncertain. This CDR3 region has 15 residues. Germline V gene sequence: CDR1 MNHEY, CDR2 SVGEGT. The V end lost 5 bases, the J end lost 1 base, and 12 bases lay between the germline ends. Here the CDR3 reads CASSAVGWAKNIQYF. The DNA for the CDR3 is TGTGCCAGCAGTGCCGTAGGGTGGGCCAAAAACATTCAGTACTTC.

This clonotype occurred a few times. The rearrangement uses TRBV5-1 and TRBJ2-3; no definite D call. The CDR3 contains 14 residues. Trimming left V 1 base short and J 0 bases short, with 6 bases between. CDR1 and CDR2 from the germline V gene are SGHRS and YFSETQ. The CDR3: CASSLQLSTDTQYF. CDR3 DNA: TGCGCCAGCAGCTTGCAGCTTAGCACAGATACGCAGTATTTT.

The chain couples TRBV5-1 to TRBJ1-1, with 7 bases lining up with TRBD1. Germline values: CDR1 SGHRS, CDR2 YFSETQ. This CDR3 comprises 13 residues. Germline trimming cut 4 bases from V and 11 bases from J; bases unmatched to any gene: 11. CDR3 in DNA: TGCGCCAGCAGCCCTCGGGACAGTAGTTTTGCTTTCTTT. Protein sequence: CASSPRDSSFAFF.

This chain links TRBV7-9 with TRBJ1-5; 9 bases are shared with TRBD1. V lost 5 bases, J lost 3 bases, and 8 bases stayed unmatched. CDR1 SEHNR and CDR2 FQNEAQ come from the germline V gene (reference sequence). This CDR3 contains 16 residues. This CDR3 is CASSPTGGAYNQPQHF. CDR3 bases: TGTGCCAGCAGCCCCACAGGGGGCGCGTACAATCAGCCCCAGCATTTT.

This clonotype has more than one count but fewer than ten. The CDR3 coding sequence is TGTGCCAGCGGGAGGGGGGGCTACGAGCAGTACTTC. This sequence encodes CASGRGGYEQYF. The genes are TRBV28 and TRBJ2-7; D possibly corresponds to TRBD2 (7 bases). The CDR3 has 12 residues. V lost 8 bases and J 3 bases, leaving 11 bases between the germline ends. Germline CDR1 and CDR2: MDHEN and SYDVKM.

For this clonotype: The junction and the germline gene differ at one end; a read error may be behind it. The chain is built from TRBV12-3 or TRBV12-4 and TRBJ2-7; 11 bases agree with TRBD2. The CDR3 is made up of 14 amino acids. The DNA for the CDR3 is TGTGACAGCAGACAGACTAGCGGGACAGGGGAGCAGTACTTC. This sequence encodes CDSRQTSGTGEQYF.

This clonotype was seen more than once but under ten times. This chain connects TRBV20-1 to TRBJ1-1; D unresolved. Germline loops: CDR1 DFQATT, CDR2 SNEGSKA (reference sequence). The CDR3 is 13 residues long. V was clipped by 6 bases and J by 0 bases, with 11 bases between them. Here the CDR3 reads CSAENELNTEAFF. The CDR3 DNA reads as TGCAGTGCGGAAAATGAGTTGAACACTGAAGCTTTCTTT.

A word on this clonotype: This may be a read error: a much more frequent sequence differs by one nucleotide. Likely a read error: the CDR3 ends without its conserved phenylalanine or tryptophan. In DNA form, the CDR3 reads TGTGCCAGCAGTGATTTAGCGGGGGACACAGATACGCAGTATTGT. This sequence encodes CASSDLAGDTDTQYC. The chain combines TRBV6-4 with TRBJ2-3; 9 bases fit TRBD2. The CDR3 contains 15 residues. Trimming cost V 3 bases and J 2 bases; bases outside gene matches: 3. Germline V CDR1 and CDR2: MRHNA, SNTAGT.

Remarks on this clonotype: This may stem from a read error, because a much larger clone lies one nucleotide away. V and J are TRBV10-1 and TRBJ2-5; 10 nucleotides line up with TRBD2. CDR3 length: 13 amino acids. Germline V gene sequence: CDR1 WNHNN, CDR2 SYGVQD (reference sequence). CDR3 nucleotides: TGCGCCAGCAGTGAGTCGGTTAGCGGGGGGCAGCACTTC. It specifies CASSESVSGGQHF.

V usage is TRBV20-1 and J usage is TRBJ2-5; 13 bases map to TRBD2. The trim removed 3 bases at V and 4 bases at J, leaving 5 bases unmatched. Germline V CDR1 and CDR2: DFQATT, SNEGSKA (reference sequence). The CDR3 is 15 residues long. CDR3 bases: TGCAGTGCTAGGTGGACTAGCGGGAGTGGAGAGACCCAGTACTTC. It is translated as CSARWTSGSGETQYF.

This chain connects TRBV29-1 to TRBJ2-1; maybe TRBD1 (6 bases). The CDR3 has 13 residues. CDR1 is SQVTM, CDR2 ANQGSEA, per germline. Trimming took off 5 bases at V and 8 bases at J, with 16 bases between the two ends. CDR3 sequence reads: CSVKRDIMYEQFF. CDR3 DNA: TGCAGCGTTAAAAGGGACATTATGTATGAGCAGTTCTTC.

CDR3: CASSFDQGPQETQYF. In DNA form, the CDR3 reads TGTGCCAGCAGCTTTGATCAGGGCCCCCAAGAGACCCAGTACTTC. The chain employs TRBV7-2 and TRBJ2-5, with D possibly matching TRBD1 (5 bases). Trimming took off 3 bases at V and 1 base at J, with 12 bases between the two ends. Germline assignment: CDR1 SGHTA and CDR2 FQGNSA. The CDR3 is made up of 15 amino acids.

This clonotype was counted a few times. The chain employs TRBV4-3 and TRBJ2-3; D call uncertain. Germline CDR1 and CDR2: LGHNA and YSLEER. The CDR3 consists of 17 residues. Trimming removed 0 bases from V and 2 bases from J, with 15 bases in between. CDR3 coding DNA: TGCGCCAGCAGCCAAGATCGTGAGAGCCCCCTCACAGATACGCAGTATTTT. It translates to CASSQDRESPLTDTQYF.

This clonotype was counted only a few times. V is TRBV12-3 or TRBV12-4 and J is TRBJ2-5; 12 bases align to TRBD2. This CDR3 contains 16 residues. V gave up 11 bases and J gave up 0 bases; unmatched junction bases: 10. The chain's CDR3 is CASRTSGKSYQETQYF. The CDR3 DNA follows: TGTGCCTCCCGGACTAGCGGGAAATCGTACCAAGAGACCCAGTACTTC.

The chain is built from TRBV29-1 and TRBJ2-2, with TRBD2 matching 14 bases. This CDR3 comprises 17 residues. Germline V lookup: CDR1 SQVTM, CDR2 ANQGSEA. V shed 6 bases, J shed 4 bases, and the junction held 10 bases outside the gene matches. CDR3 DNA sequence: TGCAGCGTCCTACGACTAGCGGGAGGGGGGATCACCGGGGAGCTGTTTTTT. This codes for CSVLRLAGGGITGELFF.

This chain joins TRBV20-1 and TRBJ2-5, with D tentatively TRBD1 or TRBD2 (5 bases each). This CDR3 comprises 18 residues. V was pared by 5 bases and J by 2 bases, with 27 bases between. Germline V lookup: CDR1 DFQATT, CDR2 SNEGSKA (reference sequence). DNA of the CDR3: TGCAGTGCTCGGCTGGCTGCTGGGGGAGACCTAAGACAAGAGACCCAGTACTTC. It is translated as CSARLAAGGDLRQETQYF.

The chain has TRBV7-9 and TRBJ2-3; D is ambiguous. The V and J ends lost 10 bases and 0 bases respectively, with 14 bases between them. This CDR3 has 14 residues. Per the germline V gene, CDR1 is SEHNR and CDR2 is FQNEAQ (reference sequence). CDR3 DNA sequence: TGTGCCACCAAAGACGGTACTAGCACAGATACGCAGTATTTT. Encoded protein: CATKDGTSTDTQYF. Together with reference TRBV7-9 and TRBJ2-3, the CDR3 gives the full variable domain: DTGVSQNPRHKITKRGQNVTFRCDPISEHNRLYWYRQTLGQGPEFLTYFQNEAQLEKSRLLSDRFSAERPKGSFSTLEIQRTEQGDSAMYLCATKDGTSTDTQYFGPGTRLTVL.

The J gene is TRBJ1-4, the V gene TRBV20-1; a weak D match, TRBD1 (5 bases). The CDR3 has 17 residues. Germline V CDR1 and CDR2: DFQATT, SNEGSKA (reference sequence). Trimming cost V 4 bases and J 11 bases, with 29 bases left between them. This CDR3 is CSAIRPPRQSEVRKLFF. The CDR3 bases are TGCAGTGCTATCCGCCCCCCTAGACAGTCGGAAGTGAGGAAACTGTTTTTT.

This clonotype occurred a few times. Here the CDR3 DNA reads TGCGCCAGCAGCTCTACTAGCGGGGGGGCCGATGAGCAGTTCTTC. This encodes CASSSTSGGADEQFF. The chain carries TRBV5-1 and TRBJ2-1; 13 nucleotides agree with TRBD2. The CDR3 loop spans 15 amino acids. Germline CDR1 is SGHRS and CDR2 is YFSETQ. Losses at the gene ends were 3 bases for V and 8 bases for J; bases not matched to a gene: 5.

This chain links TRBV9 with TRBJ2-1, with D unclear. The ends were cut back, 0 bases at V and 10 bases at J, with 11 bases in the middle. The CDR3 runs 13 residues. Germline assignment: CDR1 SGDLS and CDR2 YYNGEE. CDR3 amino acids: CASSVDLPDEQFF. For the CDR3, the DNA is TGTGCCAGCAGCGTAGACCTACCGGACGAGCAGTTCTTC.

The chain recombines TRBV5-1 with TRBJ2-5; weak D call: TRBD1 (5 bases). Trimming left V 4 bases short and J 5 bases short, with 12 bases between. The CDR3 extends over 13 amino acids. CDR1 SGHRS and CDR2 YFSETQ come from the germline V gene. CDR3: CASSTDNPETQYF. The CDR3 DNA is TGCGCCAGCAGCACGGACAACCCGGAGACCCAGTACTTC.